This T cell receptor beta chain was identified during a study of T-cell reconstitution after alpha-beta-depleted transplantation in children. This clonotype was observed a few times. V was cut by 5 bases and J by 2 bases, with 15 bases left in between. Germline CDR1 reads SEHNR; CDR2 reads FQNEAQ (reference sequence). CDR3 size: 16 residues. Unique molecular identifiers tagged the TCRbeta library. MiXCR, run by TCRdb on the PCR reads, gives a single entry per CDR3 protein. This table holds more than 60,000 distinct CDR3 sequences, roughly 6.6% found once. The clonotype originates from a human donor who donated a stem cell graft to a child with acute lymphoblastic leukemia. The J gene is TRBJ2-2, the V gene TRBV7-9; perhaps TRBD2 as D (5 bases). This specimen consisted of PBMCs from the stem cell graft donor, obtained from the stem cell graft. CDR3 sequence: CASSPPAGKNTGELFF. CDR3 DNA: TGTGCCAGCAGCCCCCCGGCGGGTAAAAACACCGGGGAGCTGTTTTTT. The full variable domain, with the rest looked up from reference TRBV7-9 and TRBJ2-2, is DTGVSQNPRHKITKRGQNVTFRCDPISEHNRLYWYRQTLGQGPEFLTYFQNEAQLEKSRLLSDRFSAERPKGSFSTLEIQRTEQGDSAMYLCASSPPAGKNTGELFFGEGSRLTVL.